The clone carrying this T cell receptor (beta chain) was detected only a few times. Its antigen is unknown. Expressed TCRB transcripts were sequenced, since all the RNA that had been isolated was reverse transcribed. The data were produced by immunoSEQ multiplex PCR, yet TCRdb's version contains in-frame clones alone and is incomplete. The sample holds about 340,000 clones, less than 10% seen once. The source of the sample is a study of beta chain features in type 1 diabetes. About the research overall: Examination covered roughly 100,000,000 sorted cells spanning all samples.

Study-wide results and caveats: Cells with high TCR expression could be over-represented when cDNA is sequenced.

CDR1 and CDR2 (germline): LGHNA, YNFKEQ. This CDR3 region has 14 residues. The V end was cut by 1 base, the J end by 0 bases, with 4 bases between. The sequencing input was central memory CD4+ T cells from blood. The sequence was obtained from a young woman in good health. The chain links TRBV4-2 to TRBJ1-5, with D unresolved. CDR3 nucleotide sequence: TGTGCCAGCAGCCAAGGCAGTAGCAATCAGCCCCAGCATTTT. Amino acids: CASSQGSSNQPQHF.